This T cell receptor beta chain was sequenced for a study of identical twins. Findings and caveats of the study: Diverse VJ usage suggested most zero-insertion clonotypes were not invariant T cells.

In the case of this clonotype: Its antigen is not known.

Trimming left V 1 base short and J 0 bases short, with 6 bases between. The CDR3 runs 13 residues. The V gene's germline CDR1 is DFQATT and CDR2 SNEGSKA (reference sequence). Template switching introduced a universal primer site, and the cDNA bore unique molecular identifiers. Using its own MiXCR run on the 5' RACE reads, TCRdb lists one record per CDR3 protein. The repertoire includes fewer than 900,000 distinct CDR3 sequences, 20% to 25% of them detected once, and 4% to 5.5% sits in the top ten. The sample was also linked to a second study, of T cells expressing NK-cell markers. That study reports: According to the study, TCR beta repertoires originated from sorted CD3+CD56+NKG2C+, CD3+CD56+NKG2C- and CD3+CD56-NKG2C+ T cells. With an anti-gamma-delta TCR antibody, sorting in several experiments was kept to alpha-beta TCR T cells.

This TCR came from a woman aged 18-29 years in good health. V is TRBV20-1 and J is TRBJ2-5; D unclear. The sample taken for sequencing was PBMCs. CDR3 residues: CSARASYQETQYF. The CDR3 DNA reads TGCAGTGCTAGAGCCAGCTACCAAGAGACCCAGTACTTC.